This T cell receptor (beta chain) was observed in a study of blood T cell repertoires in COVID-19. Germline V lookup: CDR1 MDHEN, CDR2 SYDVKM. The CDR3 totals 16 residues. V was clipped by 3 bases and J by 5 bases; unmatched bases: 7. Sequencing was performed with immunoSEQ multiplex PCR; in TCRdb, only in-frame clones are kept and a portion is missing. Of fewer than 300,000 clones listed, around 90% are singletons. This TCR derives from a woman in her 30s who had recovered from COVID-19. The sample taken for sequencing was PBMCs or T cells enriched from blood (not recorded which). The chain recombines TRBV28 with TRBJ2-1; 10 bases are a match to TRBD2. CDR3: CASSLDSSGSDNEQFF. In DNA, the CDR3 is TGTGCCAGCAGTTTGGATTCTAGCGGGAGTGACAATGAGCAGTTCTTC.